This T cell receptor (beta chain) was captured in a study of patients and donors after allogeneic stem cell transplantation. This clonotype was counted many times. TCRdb redid the calling of the RT-PCR reads with MiXCR, one entry per CDR3 protein. The sample lists roughly 940,000 distinct CDR3 sequences, more than 15% occurring once. Material for sequencing was blood, either unsorted or a sorted T cell fraction (not recorded which). This TCR was recovered from a human donor who was either an allogeneic HSCT recipient or a stem cell or donor lymphocyte infusion donor (not recorded which). It is not recorded whose cells these are; they may come from a transplant donor.

DNA for the CDR3: TGCAGCGTTGAAGTTTCCGGCAGGCCTCTGCTTGGAAACACCATATATTTT. This codes for CSVEVSGRPLLGNTIYF. The J gene is TRBJ1-3, the V gene TRBV29-1, with unresolved D. Trimming pared 1 base from V and 3 bases from J, leaving 19 bases between. CDR1 is SQVTM and CDR2 is ANQGSEA in the germline V gene. There are 17 residues in the CDR3.